Many counts were recorded for the clone carrying this T cell receptor (beta chain). This specimen belongs to a study of T cells in Graves' hyperthyroidism and ophthalmopathy. TCR beta CDR3 region amplification was performed from RNA transcripts. Primed by the HTBI set, a first-round RT-PCR was run on the TCR CDR3. Each CDR3 protein is one row after TCRdb ran MiXCR on the multiplex PCR reads. The sample has 380,000 or so distinct CDR3 sequences; 19% are singletons. The V and J ends lost 6 bases and 5 bases respectively, with 16 bases between them. Germline V gene sequence: CDR1 MDHEN, CDR2 SYDVKM. The CDR3 length is 14 residues.

Sequenced: blood. The receptor was derived from a young woman with Graves' hyperthyroidism. V usage is TRBV28 and J usage is TRBJ1-2; perhaps TRBD1 as D (5 bases). The CDR3 protein is CASRSRGTGYGYTF. CDR3 bases: TGTGCCAGCAGATCCAGAGGGACGGGATATGGCTACACCTTC.